What follows describes a single TCR beta chain. The target of this receptor is not known. No per-base quality is available; no much larger clone lies one base away. This sample was included in a study of shared clonotypes between healthy human individuals (TCRdb year 2020). As for the study more broadly: The cohort comprised a couple of women and a few men aged 18 to 49 years. To increase sequencing depth and limit assay-specific biases, different laboratories used diverse techniques to prepare libraries and sequence TCR repertoires. Leukapheresis yielded between about 0.94 and 10 billion PBMCs per donor. For each donor, CD4 naive and CD4 memory were each run on three plates, CD8 naive on two plates, and CD8 memory on one plate. To estimate repertoire size and how much clonotype sharing occurs between individuals, the study deeply sequenced the blood TCR repertoires of roughly 5 healthy adults.

Broad study findings and their caveats: Incomplete sequencing was indicated by rarefaction of sorted-subset datasets, despite the large sequencing depth. Estimated clonotype richness was generally larger for naive than for memory subsets. Sampling was limited to blood, and TCR repertoires in tissue likely differ from TCR repertoires in blood. When a few donors were compared, the shared fraction of clonotypes was about 5.5% for naive CD4, about 4% for naive CD8, about 2.5% for memory CD4, and under 0.5% for memory CD8. Clonotypes shared by all four sorted-subset donors showed higher generation probabilities than non-shared clonotypes. Because the study included only a small number of donors, the genetic and exposure-history diversity represented was limited. Based on pairwise subsampling, the degree of clonotype sharing among donors was expected to be affected by sequencing depth.

The donors were healthy, HIV-negative adults who had no recently reported acute infections or vaccinations. All donors were Caucasian adults living in Nashville, Tennessee, USA. CD4+ T cells were enriched by magnetic negative selection; naive cells were then positively selected on CD45RA, and the negative fraction formed the memory subset. Blood was obtained by leukapheresis, after which PBMCs were separated by Ficoll-Histopaque density gradient centrifugation and cryopreserved in liquid nitrogen vapor phase. Analytical flow cytometry was used to check the purity and quantity of every magnetically sorted T cell population. Genomic DNA was isolated from each sorted fraction and quantified by UV absorbance on a Nanodrop 2000c. Using the deep immunoSEQ assay, TCR CDR3 regions were amplified from genomic DNA by multiplex PCR. Genomic DNA extracted from each cell subset was distributed evenly over all wells of several immunoSEQ 96-well plates, and each plate served as one replicate. For sorted subsets, each replicate PCR was loaded with 150 to 250 ng genomic DNA, equivalent to about 33,000 T cell genomes. Purified libraries were measured with a Qubit 3.0 fluorometer, size-checked on a Bioanalyzer 2100, and measured again with the KAPA Library Quantification kit. Every immunoSEQ 96-well plate was sequenced on a dedicated single-read 150-cycle Illumina NextSeq 550 flow cell. Concerning the study's data processing: Because only junctional sequences without quality scores were contained in the immunoSEQ output, filtering matching that applied to full-length reads could not be performed. To assign V/J genes and CDR3, sequences were annotated using PyIR, a Python wrapper for IgBLAST v1.9, with IMGT germline references. Reads were filtered out if the reads had weak V/J assignments (E-value above 1e-6), no CDR3, stop codons, out-of-frame junctions, or ambiguous translated residues. V3J clonotypes were defined as sequences sharing the same inferred V gene, J gene, and CDR3 amino acid sequence. Percentage overlap between repertoires was calculated by dividing the number of shared unique clonotypes by the size of the smaller repertoire. Three approaches were used to assess repertoire richness: RTK rarefaction, the Chao1 estimator, and Recon v2.1 estimates of unobserved clonotypes. OLGA was used to compute generation probabilities for all TCRbeta clonotypes that the gDNA method yielded from a handful of donors. The table was pulled from immuneACCESS by TCRdb, which kept in-frame rearrangements only. Such tables lose some clones; where checked, under half of the loss comes from unresolved V genes, and the rest has no known cause. V, J and clone size reflect that table, while D and trimming were determined from the DNA. This sample is represented by hundreds of thousands of clones; approximately 79% of them were singletons. The biggest ten clones account for around 1.6% of the sample.

A distance of 24 bases separates the germline ends of V and J, which lose 6 bases and 5 bases respectively. The germline V gene yields SGHRS for CDR1 and YFSETQ for CDR2. Taken from cysteine to phenylalanine, the CDR3 has 17 residues. Kept here is only the CDR3 DNA, which spans 51 bases and is read in frame from base 1. The chain joins TRBV5-1 to TRBJ2-1, with the D gene not clear enough to name. This clonotype was obtained from a woman aged 30 to 39 in good health. Input material: memory CD4+ T cells sorted from blood. Explained via the paper, the cell subset or site label denotes: CD45RA-negative fraction. The sequenced DNA is TGCGCCAGCACCGAAATGTACAGCAGTTCGTTCCACAATGAGCAGTTCTTC. Its translation is CASTEMYSSSFHNEQFF.